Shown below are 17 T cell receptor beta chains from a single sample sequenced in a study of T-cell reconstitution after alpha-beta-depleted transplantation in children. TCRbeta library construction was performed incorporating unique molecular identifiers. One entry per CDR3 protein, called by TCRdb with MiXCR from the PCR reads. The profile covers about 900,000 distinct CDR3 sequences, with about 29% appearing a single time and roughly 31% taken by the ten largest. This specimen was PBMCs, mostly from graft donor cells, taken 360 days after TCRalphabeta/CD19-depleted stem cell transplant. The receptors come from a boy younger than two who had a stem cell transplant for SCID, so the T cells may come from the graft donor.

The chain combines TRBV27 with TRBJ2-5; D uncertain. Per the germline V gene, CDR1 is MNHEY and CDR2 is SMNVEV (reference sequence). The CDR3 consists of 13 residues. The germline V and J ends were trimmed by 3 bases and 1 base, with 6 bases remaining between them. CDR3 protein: CASSFRAQETQYF. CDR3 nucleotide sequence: TGTGCCAGCAGTTTTAGGGCCCAAGAGACCCAGTACTTC.

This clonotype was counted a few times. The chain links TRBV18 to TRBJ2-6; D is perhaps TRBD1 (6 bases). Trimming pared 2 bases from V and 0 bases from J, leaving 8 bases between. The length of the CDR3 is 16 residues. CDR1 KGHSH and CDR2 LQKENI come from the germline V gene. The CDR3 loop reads CASSPGQYSGANVLTF. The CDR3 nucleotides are TGTGCCAGCTCACCAGGACAGTACTCTGGGGCCAACGTCCTGACTTTC.

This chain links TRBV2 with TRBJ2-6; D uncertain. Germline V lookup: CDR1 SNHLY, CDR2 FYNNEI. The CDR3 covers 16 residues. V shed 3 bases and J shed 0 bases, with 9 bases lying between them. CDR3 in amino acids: CASSDGTLSGANVLTF. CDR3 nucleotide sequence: TGTGCCAGCAGTGACGGAACCCTCTCTGGGGCCAACGTCCTGACTTTC.

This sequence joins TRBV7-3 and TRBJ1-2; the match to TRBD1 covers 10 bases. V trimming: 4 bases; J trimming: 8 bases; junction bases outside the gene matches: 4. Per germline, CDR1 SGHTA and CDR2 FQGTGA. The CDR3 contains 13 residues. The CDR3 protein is CASSWGQGQGYTF. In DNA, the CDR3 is TGTGCCAGCAGCTGGGGACAGGGGCAAGGCTACACCTTC.

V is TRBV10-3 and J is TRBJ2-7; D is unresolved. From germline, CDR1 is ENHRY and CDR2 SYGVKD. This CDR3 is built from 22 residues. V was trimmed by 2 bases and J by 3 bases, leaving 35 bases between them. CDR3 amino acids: CAISEDQTSPLAKLTVHYEQYF. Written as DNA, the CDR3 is TGTGCCATCAGTGAGGACCAAACCTCACCCCTGGCCAAGCTCACCGTCCACTACGAGCAGTACTTC.

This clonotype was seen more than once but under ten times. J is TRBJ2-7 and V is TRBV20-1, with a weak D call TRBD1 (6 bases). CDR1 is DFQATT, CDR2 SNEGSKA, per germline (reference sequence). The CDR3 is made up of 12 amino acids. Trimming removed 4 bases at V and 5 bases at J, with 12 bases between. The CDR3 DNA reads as TGCAGTGCTAAACAGGGTTGGAACGAGCAGTACTTC. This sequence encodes CSAKQGWNEQYF.

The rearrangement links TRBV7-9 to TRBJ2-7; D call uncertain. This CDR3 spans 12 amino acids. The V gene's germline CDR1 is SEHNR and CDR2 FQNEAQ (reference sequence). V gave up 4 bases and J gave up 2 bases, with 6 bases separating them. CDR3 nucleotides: TGTGCCAGCAGCTCCTGGACCTACGAGCAGTACTTC. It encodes CASSSWTYEQYF.

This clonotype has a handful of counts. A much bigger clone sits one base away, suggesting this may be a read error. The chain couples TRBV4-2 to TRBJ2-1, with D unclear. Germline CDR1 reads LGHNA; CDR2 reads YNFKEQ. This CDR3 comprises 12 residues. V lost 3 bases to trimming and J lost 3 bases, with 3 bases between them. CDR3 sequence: CASSHDYNEQFF. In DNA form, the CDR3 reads TGTGCCAGCAGCCACGACTACAATGAGCAGTTCTTC.

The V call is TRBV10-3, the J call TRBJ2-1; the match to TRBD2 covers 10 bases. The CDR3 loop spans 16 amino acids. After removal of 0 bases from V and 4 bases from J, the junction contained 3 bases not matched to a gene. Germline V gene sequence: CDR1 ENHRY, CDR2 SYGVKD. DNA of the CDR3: TGTGCCATCAGTGAGTCCTTAGCGGGGGGTTACAATGAGCAGTTCTTC. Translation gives CAISESLAGGYNEQFF.

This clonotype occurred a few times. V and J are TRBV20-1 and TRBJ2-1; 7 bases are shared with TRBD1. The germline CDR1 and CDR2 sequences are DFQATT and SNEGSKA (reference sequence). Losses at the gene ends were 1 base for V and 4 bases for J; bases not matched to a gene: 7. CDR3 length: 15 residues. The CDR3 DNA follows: TGCAGTGCTAGAGGCGAAGCAGGGGGTTACAATGAGCAGTTCTTC. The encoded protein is CSARGEAGGYNEQFF.

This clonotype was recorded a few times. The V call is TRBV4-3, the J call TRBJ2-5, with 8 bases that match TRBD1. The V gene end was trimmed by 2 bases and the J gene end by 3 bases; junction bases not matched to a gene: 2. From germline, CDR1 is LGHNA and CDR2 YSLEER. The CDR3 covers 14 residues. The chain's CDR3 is CASSQRQGKETQYF. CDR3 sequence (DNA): TGCGCCAGCAGCCAACGACAGGGGAAAGAGACCCAGTACTTC.

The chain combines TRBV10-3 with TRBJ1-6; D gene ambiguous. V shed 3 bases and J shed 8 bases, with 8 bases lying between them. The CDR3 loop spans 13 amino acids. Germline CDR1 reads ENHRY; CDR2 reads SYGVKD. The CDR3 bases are TGTGCCATCAGTGAACGGAGGGATTCACCCCTCCACTTT. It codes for CAISERRDSPLHF.

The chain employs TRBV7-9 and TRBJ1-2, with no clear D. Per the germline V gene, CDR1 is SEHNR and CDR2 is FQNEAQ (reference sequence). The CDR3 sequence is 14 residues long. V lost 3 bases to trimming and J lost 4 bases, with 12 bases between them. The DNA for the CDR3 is TGTGCCAGCAGCTTGGGAAATTTTGCCTATGGCTACACCTTC. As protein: CASSLGNFAYGYTF. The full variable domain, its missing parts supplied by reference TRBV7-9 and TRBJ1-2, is DTGVSQNPRHKITKRGQNVTFRCDPISEHNRLYWYRQTLGQGPEFLTYFQNEAQLEKSRLLSDRFSAERPKGSFSTLEIQRTEQGDSAMYLCASSLGNFAYGYTFGSGTRLTVV.

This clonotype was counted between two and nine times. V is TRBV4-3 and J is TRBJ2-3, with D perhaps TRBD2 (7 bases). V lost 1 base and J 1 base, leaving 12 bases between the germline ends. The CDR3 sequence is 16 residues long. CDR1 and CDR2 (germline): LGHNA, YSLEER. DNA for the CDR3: TGCGCCAGCAGCCAAGTGAGGGAGGGGGGCACAGATACGCAGTATTTT. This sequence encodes CASSQVREGGTDTQYF.

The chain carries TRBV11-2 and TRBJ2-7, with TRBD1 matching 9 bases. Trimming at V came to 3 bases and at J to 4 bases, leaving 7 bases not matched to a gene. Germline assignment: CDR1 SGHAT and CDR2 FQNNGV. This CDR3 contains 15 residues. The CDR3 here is CASSFMGTGLYEQYF. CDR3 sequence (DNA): TGTGCCAGCAGCTTTATGGGGACAGGGTTATACGAGCAGTACTTC. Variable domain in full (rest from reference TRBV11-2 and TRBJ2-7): EAGVAQSPRYKIIEKRQSVAFWCNPISGHATLYWYQQILGQGPKLLIQFQNNGVVDDSQLPKDRFSAERLKGVDSTLKIQPAKLEDSAVYLCASSFMGTGLYEQYFGPGTRLTVT.

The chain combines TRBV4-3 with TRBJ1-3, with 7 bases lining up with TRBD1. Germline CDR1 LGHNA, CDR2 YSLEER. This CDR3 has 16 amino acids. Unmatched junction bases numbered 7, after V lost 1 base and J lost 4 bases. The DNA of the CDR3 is TGCGCCAGCAGCCAAGGAACTTCAGGGGGAGGAAACACCATATATTTT. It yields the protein CASSQGTSGGGNTIYF.

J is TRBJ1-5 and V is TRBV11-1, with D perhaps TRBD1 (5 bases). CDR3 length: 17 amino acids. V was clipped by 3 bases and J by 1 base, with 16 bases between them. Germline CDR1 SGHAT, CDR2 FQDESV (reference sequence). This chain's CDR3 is CASSLALAGRSNQPQHF. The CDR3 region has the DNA TGTGCCAGCAGCTTGGCGCTAGCGGGGCGCAGCAATCAGCCCCAGCATTTT.